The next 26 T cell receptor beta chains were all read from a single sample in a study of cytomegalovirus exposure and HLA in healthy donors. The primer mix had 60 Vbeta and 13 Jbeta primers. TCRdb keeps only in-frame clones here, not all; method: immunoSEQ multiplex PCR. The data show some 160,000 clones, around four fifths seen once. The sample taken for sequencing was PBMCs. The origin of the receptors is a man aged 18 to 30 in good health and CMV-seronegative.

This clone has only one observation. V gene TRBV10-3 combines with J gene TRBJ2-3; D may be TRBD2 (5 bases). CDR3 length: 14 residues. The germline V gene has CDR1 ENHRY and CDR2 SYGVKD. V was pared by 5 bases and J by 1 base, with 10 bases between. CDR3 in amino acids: CAISTAGGTDTQYF. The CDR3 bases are TGTGCCATCAGTACAGCCGGGGGCACAGATACGCAGTATTTT.

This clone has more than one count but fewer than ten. The CDR3 DNA reads as TGTGCCAGCAGCTTAGTGGAGGGAAACTACGAGCAGTACTTC. Translating it yields CASSLVEGNYEQYF. The genes are TRBV7-8 and TRBJ2-7, with a tentative D call TRBD2 (6 bases). The germline V gene encodes CDR1 SGHVS and CDR2 FQNEAQ. The germline V and J ends were trimmed by 1 base and 3 bases, with 10 bases remaining between them. The CDR3 runs 14 residues.

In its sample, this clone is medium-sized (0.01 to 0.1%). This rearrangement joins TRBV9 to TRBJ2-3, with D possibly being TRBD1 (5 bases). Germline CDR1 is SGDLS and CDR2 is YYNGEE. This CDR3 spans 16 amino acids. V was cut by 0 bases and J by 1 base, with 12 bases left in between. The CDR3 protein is CASSVEGYLGTDTQYF. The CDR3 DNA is TGTGCCAGCAGCGTAGAGGGGTATCTAGGCACAGATACGCAGTATTTT.

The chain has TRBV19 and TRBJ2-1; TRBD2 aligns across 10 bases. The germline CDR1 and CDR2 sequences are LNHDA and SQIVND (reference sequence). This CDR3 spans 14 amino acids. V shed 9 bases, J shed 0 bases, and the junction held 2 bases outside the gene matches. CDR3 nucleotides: TGTGCCAGCAGGACTAGCGGCTCCTACAATGAGCAGTTCTTC. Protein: CASRTSGSYNEQFF.

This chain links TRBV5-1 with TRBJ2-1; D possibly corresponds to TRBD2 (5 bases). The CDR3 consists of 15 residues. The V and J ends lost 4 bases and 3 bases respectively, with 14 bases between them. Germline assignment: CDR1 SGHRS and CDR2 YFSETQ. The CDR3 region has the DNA TGCGCCAGCAGCCCCGACGAGGGAATCTACAATGAGCAGTTCTTC. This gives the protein CASSPDEGIYNEQFF.

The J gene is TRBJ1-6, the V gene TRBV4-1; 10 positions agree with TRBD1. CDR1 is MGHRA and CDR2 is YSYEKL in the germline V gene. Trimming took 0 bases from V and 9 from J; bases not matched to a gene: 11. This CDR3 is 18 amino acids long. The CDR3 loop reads CASSQDQAGTGVRSPLHF. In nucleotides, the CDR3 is TGCGCCAGCAGCCAAGATCAAGCTGGGACAGGGGTTCGTTCACCCCTCCACTTT.

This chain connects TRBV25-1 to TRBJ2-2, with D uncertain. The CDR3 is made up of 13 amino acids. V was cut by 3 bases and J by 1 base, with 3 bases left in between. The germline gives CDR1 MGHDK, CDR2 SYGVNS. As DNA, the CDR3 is TGTGCCAGCAGTGACCGGAACACCGGGGAGCTGTTTTTT. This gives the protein CASSDRNTGELFF. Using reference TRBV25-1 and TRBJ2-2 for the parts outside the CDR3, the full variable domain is EADIYQTPRYLVIGTGKKITLECSQTMGHDKMYWYQQDPGMELHLIHYSYGVNSTEKGDLSSESTVSRIRTEHFPLTLESARPSHTSQYLCASSDRNTGELFFGEGSRLTVL.

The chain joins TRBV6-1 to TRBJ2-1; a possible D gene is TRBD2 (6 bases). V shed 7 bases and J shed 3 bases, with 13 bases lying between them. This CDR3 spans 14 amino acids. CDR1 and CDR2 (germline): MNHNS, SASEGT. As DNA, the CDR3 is TGTGCCAGCAAGGCGCGAGCGGGCTACAATGAGCAGTTCTTC. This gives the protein CASKARAGYNEQFF.

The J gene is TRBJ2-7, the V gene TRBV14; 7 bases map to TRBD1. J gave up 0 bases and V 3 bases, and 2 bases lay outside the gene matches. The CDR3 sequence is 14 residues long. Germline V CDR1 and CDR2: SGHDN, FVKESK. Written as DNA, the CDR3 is TGTGCCAGCAGCCATTGGGACAGCTCCTACGAGCAGTACTTC. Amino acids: CASSHWDSSYEQYF.

CDR3 residues: CAGERTGTTGNTIYF. CDR3 DNA sequence: TGTGCCGGGGAACGGACAGGGACAACTGGAAACACCATATATTTT. The chain is built from TRBV6-1 and TRBJ1-3; 8 positions agree with TRBD1. Germline assignment: CDR1 MNHNS and CDR2 SASEGT. After removal of 11 bases from V and 2 bases from J, the junction contained 11 bases not matched to a gene. CDR3 length equals 15 residues.

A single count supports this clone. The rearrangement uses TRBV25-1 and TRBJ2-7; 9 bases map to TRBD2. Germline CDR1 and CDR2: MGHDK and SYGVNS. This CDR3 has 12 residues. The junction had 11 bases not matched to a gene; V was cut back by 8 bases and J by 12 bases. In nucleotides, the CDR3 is TGTGCCAGCGGCCGCGGGACTAGCTTATGGTACTTC. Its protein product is CASGRGTSLWYF.

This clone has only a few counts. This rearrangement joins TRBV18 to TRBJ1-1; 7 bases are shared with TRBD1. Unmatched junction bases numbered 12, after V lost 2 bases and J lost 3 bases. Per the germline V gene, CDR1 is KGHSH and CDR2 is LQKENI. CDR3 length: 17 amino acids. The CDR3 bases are TGTGCCAGCTCACCAGTGGAACAGGGGATGATGTACACTGAAGCTTTCTTT. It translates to CASSPVEQGMMYTEAFF.

The CDR3 spells CASSARVSSYNEQFF. The CDR3 bases are TGTGCCAGCAGTGCCAGGGTGAGCTCCTACAATGAGCAGTTCTTC. The chain employs TRBV6-5 and TRBJ2-1, with D perhaps matching TRBD1 (5 bases). Per the germline V gene, CDR1 is MNHEY and CDR2 is SVGAGI. The CDR3 spans 15 residues. V was trimmed by 5 bases and J by 0 bases, leaving 11 bases between them.

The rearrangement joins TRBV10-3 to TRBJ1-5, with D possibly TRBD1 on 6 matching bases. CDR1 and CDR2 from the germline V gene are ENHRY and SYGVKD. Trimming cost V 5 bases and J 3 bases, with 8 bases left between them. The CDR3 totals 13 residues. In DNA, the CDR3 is TGTGCCATCAGTCGACAGGACAATCAGCCCCAGCATTTT. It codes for CAISRQDNQPQHF.

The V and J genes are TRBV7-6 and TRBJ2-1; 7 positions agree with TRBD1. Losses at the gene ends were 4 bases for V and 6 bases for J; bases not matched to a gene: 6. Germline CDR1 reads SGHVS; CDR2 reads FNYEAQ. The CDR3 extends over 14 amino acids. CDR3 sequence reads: CASSYRGSGNEQFF. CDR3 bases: TGTGCCAGCAGCTACAGGGGCTCGGGCAATGAGCAGTTCTTC.

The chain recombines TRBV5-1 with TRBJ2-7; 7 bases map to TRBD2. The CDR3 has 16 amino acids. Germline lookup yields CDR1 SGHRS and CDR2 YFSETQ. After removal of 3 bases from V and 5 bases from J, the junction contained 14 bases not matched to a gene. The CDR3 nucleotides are TGCGCCAGCAGCTCGGACGGCCTGGGGGACTACGACGAGCAGTACTTC. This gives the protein CASSSDGLGDYDEQYF.

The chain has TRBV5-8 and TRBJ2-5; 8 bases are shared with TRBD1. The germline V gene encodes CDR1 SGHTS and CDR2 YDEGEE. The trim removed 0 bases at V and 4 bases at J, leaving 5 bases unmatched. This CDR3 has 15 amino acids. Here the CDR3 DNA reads TGTGCCAGCAGCTTGGAGGGACAGGCCTCAGAGACCCAGTACTTC. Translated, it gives CASSLEGQASETQYF. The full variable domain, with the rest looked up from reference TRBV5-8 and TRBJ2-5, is EAGVTQSPTHLIKTRGQQATLRCSPISGHTSVYWYQQALGLGLQFLLWYDEGEERNRGNFPPRFSGRQFPNYSSELNVNALELEDSALYLCASSLEGQASETQYFGPGTRLLVL.

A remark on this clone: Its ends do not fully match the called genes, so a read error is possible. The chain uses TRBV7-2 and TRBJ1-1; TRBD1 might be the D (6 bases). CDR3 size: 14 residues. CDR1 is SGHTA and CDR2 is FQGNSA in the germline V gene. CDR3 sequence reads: CASSQDTGWNEAFF. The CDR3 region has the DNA TGCGCCAGCAGCCAAGATACAGGGTGGAATGAAGCTTTCTTT. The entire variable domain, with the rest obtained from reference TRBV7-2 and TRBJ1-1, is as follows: GAGVSQSPSNKVTEKGKDVELRCDPISGHTALYWYRQSLGQGLEFLIYFQGNSAPDKSGLPSDRFSAERTGGSVSTLTIQRTQQEDSAVYLCASSQDTGWNEAFFGQGTRLTVV.

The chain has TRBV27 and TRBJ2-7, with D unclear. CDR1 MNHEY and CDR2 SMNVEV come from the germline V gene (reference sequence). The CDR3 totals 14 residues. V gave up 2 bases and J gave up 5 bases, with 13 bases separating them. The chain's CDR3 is CASSLINGWDEQYF. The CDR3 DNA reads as TGTGCCAGCAGTTTAATAAACGGGTGGGACGAGCAGTACTTC.

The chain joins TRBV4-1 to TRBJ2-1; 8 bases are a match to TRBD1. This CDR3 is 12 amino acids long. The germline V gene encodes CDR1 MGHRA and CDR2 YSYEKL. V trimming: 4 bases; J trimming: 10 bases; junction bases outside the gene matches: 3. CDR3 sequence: CASSPQGDEQFF. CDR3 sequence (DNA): TGCGCCAGCAGCCCACAGGGGGACGAGCAGTTCTTC.

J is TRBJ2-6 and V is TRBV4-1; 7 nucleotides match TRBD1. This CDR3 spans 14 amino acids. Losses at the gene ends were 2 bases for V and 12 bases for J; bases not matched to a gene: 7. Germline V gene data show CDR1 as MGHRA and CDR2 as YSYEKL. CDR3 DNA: TGCGCCAGCAGCCAACCCCGACAGGGTCCCGTCCTGACTTTC. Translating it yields CASSQPRQGPVLTF.

The CDR3 sequence is CASRIRGADSPLHF. The CDR3, as DNA: TGTGCCAGCCGGATCCGGGGGGCCGATTCACCCCTCCACTTT. The rearrangement joins TRBV6-1 to TRBJ1-6, with D possibly matching TRBD1 (6 bases). The CDR3 length is 14 residues. The germline V gene encodes CDR1 MNHNS and CDR2 SASEGT. V gave up 8 bases and J gave up 8 bases, with 16 bases separating them.

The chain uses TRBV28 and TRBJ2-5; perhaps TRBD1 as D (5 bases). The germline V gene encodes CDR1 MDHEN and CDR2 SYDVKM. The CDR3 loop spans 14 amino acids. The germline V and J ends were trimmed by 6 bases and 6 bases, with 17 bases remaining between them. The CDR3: CASSPWGDLQTQYF. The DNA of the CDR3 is TGTGCCAGCAGCCCCTGGGGCGACCTACAGACCCAGTACTTC. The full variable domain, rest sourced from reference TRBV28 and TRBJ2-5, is DVKVTQSSRYLVKRTGEKVFLECVQDMDHENMFWYRQDPGLGLRLIYFSYDVKMKEKGDIPEGYSVSREKKERFSLILESASTNQTSMYLCASSPWGDLQTQYFGPGTRLLVL.

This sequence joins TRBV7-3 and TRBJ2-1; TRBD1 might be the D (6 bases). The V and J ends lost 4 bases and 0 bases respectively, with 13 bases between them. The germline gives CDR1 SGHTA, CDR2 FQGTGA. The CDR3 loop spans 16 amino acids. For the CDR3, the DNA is TGTGCCAGCAGCTCCCAGGGGACCGTCTCCTACAATGAGCAGTTCTTC. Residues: CASSSQGTVSYNEQFF.

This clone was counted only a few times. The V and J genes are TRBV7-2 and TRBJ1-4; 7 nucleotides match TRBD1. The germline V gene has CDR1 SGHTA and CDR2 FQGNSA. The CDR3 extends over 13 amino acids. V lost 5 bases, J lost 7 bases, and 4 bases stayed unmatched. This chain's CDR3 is CASSPHRGEKLFF. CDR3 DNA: TGTGCCAGCAGCCCTCACAGGGGTGAAAAACTGTTTTTT.

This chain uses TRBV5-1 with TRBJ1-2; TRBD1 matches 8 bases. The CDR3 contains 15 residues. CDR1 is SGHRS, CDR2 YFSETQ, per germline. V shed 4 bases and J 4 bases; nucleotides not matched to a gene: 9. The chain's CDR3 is CASSPTGVGGYGYTF. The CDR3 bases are TGCGCCAGCAGCCCGACAGGGGTAGGCGGCTATGGCTACACCTTC.